The 31 T cell receptor beta chains below all came from one sample that was sequenced in a study of cytomegalovirus exposure and HLA in healthy donors. PCR involved 60 Vbeta and 13 Jbeta primers. Produced via immunoSEQ multiplex PCR; TCRdb's table is partial and in-frame only. This table holds some 200,000 clones, roughly 83% found once. The source material was PBMCs. These receptors were obtained from a girl between 10 and 17 years old in good health and CMV-seronegative.

This clone was counted a single time. The chain joins TRBV29-1 to TRBJ1-1; no clear D gene. The CDR3 extends over 13 amino acids. V lost 4 bases and J lost 6, with 15 bases in between. CDR1 and CDR2 (germline): SQVTM, ANQGSEA. The CDR3 coding sequence is TGCAGCGTTGTTCCCGGCGGCTTCTCTGAAGCTTTCTTT. This encodes CSVVPGGFSEAFF. Based on the CDR3 plus reference TRBV29-1 and TRBJ1-1, the full variable domain is SAVISQKPSRDICQRGTSLTIQCQVDSQVTMMFWYRQQPGQSLTLIATANQGSEATYESGFVIDKFPISRPNLTFSTLTVSNMSPEDSSIYLCSVVPGGFSEAFFGQGTRLTVV.

This clone was recorded only once. V gene TRBV19 combines with J gene TRBJ2-7; 9 bases agree with TRBD1. V gave up 5 bases and J gave up 0 bases; unmatched junction bases: 5. Germline V gives CDR1 LNHDA, CDR2 SQIVND (reference sequence). The CDR3 covers 15 residues. In DNA, the CDR3 is TGTGCCAGTAGTTTAGGGGACAGGGCCTCCTACGAGCAGTACTTC. Protein product: CASSLGDRASYEQYF.

The table lists this clone with a few counts. V and J are TRBV7-9 and TRBJ2-7; 12 nucleotides line up with TRBD2. The CDR3 contains 15 residues. Looked up from germline, CDR1 is SEHNR and CDR2 is FQNEAQ (reference sequence). With 5 bases clipped from V and 0 bases from J, the junction kept 2 bases outside the gene matches. The CDR3 spells CASSKTSGGSYEQYF. CDR3 nucleotide sequence: TGTGCCAGCAGCAAGACTAGCGGGGGCTCCTACGAGCAGTACTTC.

The chain uses TRBV28 and TRBJ1-1; 8 bases are a match to TRBD1. Germline CDR1 reads MDHEN; CDR2 reads SYDVKM. V lost 2 bases to trimming and J lost 3 bases; unmatched junction nucleotides: 20. This CDR3 region has 20 residues. The CDR3 region is CASSLVSGGSVSLMYTEAFF. Here the CDR3 DNA reads TGTGCCAGCAGTTTAGTTTCAGGGGGCAGCGTTAGTCTCATGTACACTGAAGCTTTCTTT.

In nucleotides, the CDR3 is TGTGCCAGCAGTAGAACAGGGTTGGTTAGCAATGAGCAGTTCTTC. It yields the protein CASSRTGLVSNEQFF. The chain is built from TRBV6-5 and TRBJ2-1, with D possibly TRBD1 on 6 matching bases. The CDR3 has 15 amino acids. Per germline, CDR1 MNHEY and CDR2 SVGAGI. Trimming removed 5 bases from V and 6 bases from J, with 17 bases in between.

The rearrangement uses TRBV28 and TRBJ2-4; 12 nucleotides match TRBD2. The CDR3 consists of 14 residues. The V gene end was trimmed by 10 bases and the J gene end by 6 bases; junction bases not matched to a gene: 7. The V gene's germline CDR1 is MDHEN and CDR2 SYDVKM. The CDR3: CATSSGGARNIQYF. CDR3 in DNA: TGTGCCACATCTAGCGGGGGGGCACGAAACATTCAGTACTTC.

V gene TRBV4-1 combines with J gene TRBJ2-1; 7 bases are a match to TRBD2. The J segment lost 3 bases and the V segment lost 0 bases, leaving 17 bases of the junction unmatched. This CDR3 has 20 amino acids. CDR1 is MGHRA, CDR2 YSYEKL, per germline. The CDR3 protein is CASSQEGLAADSPGYNEQFF. The CDR3 region has the DNA TGCGCCAGCAGCCAAGAAGGTCTAGCGGCTGACAGCCCTGGCTACAATGAGCAGTTCTTC.

This chain uses TRBV4-1 with TRBJ2-5; no clear D gene. Trimming removed 1 base at V and 2 bases at J, with 14 bases between. This CDR3 comprises 16 residues. Per germline, CDR1 MGHRA and CDR2 YSYEKL. The CDR3 DNA sequence: TGCGCCAGCAGCCAAGTGGGCTATAGGCTACAAGAGACCCAGTACTTC. It encodes CASSQVGYRLQETQYF.

This chain connects TRBV18 to TRBJ1-3; D uncertain. Germline values: CDR1 KGHSH, CDR2 LQKENI. V lost 3 bases, J lost 4 bases, and 13 bases lay in between. This CDR3 is 15 amino acids long. The CDR3 reads CASSPIPTRGNTIYF. CDR3 DNA sequence: TGTGCCAGCTCACCGATCCCAACCAGGGGAAACACCATATATTTT.

The chain employs TRBV9 and TRBJ2-6; D not certain. The length of the CDR3 is 16 residues. The germline CDR1 and CDR2 sequences are SGDLS and YYNGEE. Between the trimmed V and J ends, which lost 3 bases and 0 bases, there was a span of 10 bases. CDR3 sequence: CASSGHTVSGANVLTF. As DNA, the CDR3 is TGTGCCAGCAGCGGACATACAGTCTCTGGGGCCAACGTCCTGACTTTC.

The gene calls are TRBV5-1 and TRBJ2-6; D uncertain. Looked up from germline, CDR1 is SGHRS and CDR2 is YFSETQ. V dropped 1 base and J dropped 1 base, with 9 bases sitting between them. The CDR3 covers 16 residues. Written as DNA, the CDR3 is TGCGCCAGCAGCTTGTATGTCCTGTCTGGGGCCAACGTCCTGACTTTC. This codes for CASSLYVLSGANVLTF.

The chain combines TRBV11-2 with TRBJ1-2, with a possible D match to TRBD1 (5 bases). This CDR3 is built from 18 residues. V was pared by 5 bases and J by 5 bases, with 27 bases between. CDR1 SGHAT and CDR2 FQNNGV come from the germline V gene. The CDR3 DNA reads TGTGCCAGCAGCGTGACAAGACAGATCGATATTCAAACTTATGGCTACACCTTC. Amino acid sequence: CASSVTRQIDIQTYGYTF.

This clone was seen more than once but under ten times. The chain uses TRBV7-9 and TRBJ1-1; 7 nucleotides match TRBD1. Germline trimming cut 0 bases from V and 3 bases from J; bases unmatched to any gene: 4. Looked up from germline, CDR1 is SEHNR and CDR2 is FQNEAQ (reference sequence). The CDR3 length is 15 residues. The DNA of the CDR3 is TGTGCCAGCAGCTTAGCACAGGGGCCACACACTGAAGCTTTCTTT. Translation: CASSLAQGPHTEAFF. The entire variable domain, with the rest obtained from reference TRBV7-9 and TRBJ1-1, is as follows: DTGVSQNPRHKITKRGQNVTFRCDPISEHNRLYWYRQTLGQGPEFLTYFQNEAQLEKSRLLSDRFSAERPKGSFSTLEIQRTEQGDSAMYLCASSLAQGPHTEAFFGQGTRLTVV.

The chain links TRBV28 to TRBJ2-7; D perhaps matches TRBD2 (6 bases). V gave up 3 bases and J gave up 2 bases, with 14 bases separating them. This CDR3 comprises 15 residues. Per germline, CDR1 MDHEN and CDR2 SYDVKM. CDR3 region: CASSLAGRGAYEQYF. Written as DNA, the CDR3 is TGTGCCAGCAGTTTGGCGGGGCGTGGGGCCTACGAGCAGTACTTC.

The chain carries TRBV7-9 and TRBJ1-5; TRBD1 might be the D (6 bases). V lost 4 bases, J lost 4 bases, and 17 bases lay in between. The germline V gene has CDR1 SEHNR and CDR2 FQNEAQ (reference sequence). This CDR3 has 16 amino acids. The CDR3 loop is CASSSSGGGVNQPQHF. The CDR3 DNA reads TGTGCCAGCAGCTCTTCGGGTGGGGGCGTGAATCAGCCCCAGCATTTT.

J is TRBJ2-6 and V is TRBV9; D is perhaps TRBD2 (5 bases). Trimming pared 0 bases from V and 6 bases from J, leaving 10 bases between. The germline gives CDR1 SGDLS, CDR2 YYNGEE. The CDR3 loop spans 15 amino acids. This chain's CDR3 is CASSVGRSKANVLTF. The CDR3 bases are TGTGCCAGCAGCGTAGGGAGGAGTAAGGCCAACGTCCTGACTTTC. The entire variable domain, with the rest obtained from reference TRBV9 and TRBJ2-6, is as follows: DSGVTQTPKHLITATGQRVTLRCSPRSGDLSVYWYQQSLDQGLQFLIQYYNGEERAKGNILERFSAQQFPDLHSELNLSSLELGDSALYFCASSVGRSKANVLTFGAGSRLTVL.

The CDR3 region has the DNA TGTGCCAGCCGTCGCCAAACATACAATGAGCAGTTCTTC. This sequence encodes CASRRQTYNEQFF. The rearrangement joins TRBV6-5 to TRBJ2-1, with D unclear. The CDR3 length is 13 residues. CDR1 is MNHEY, CDR2 SVGAGI, per germline. V was cut by 8 bases and J by 4 bases, with 12 bases left in between.

The chain has TRBV13 and TRBJ2-7, with TRBD1 matching over 7 bases. Germline V gene data show CDR1 as PRHDT and CDR2 as FYEKMQ (reference sequence). J lost 4 bases, V lost 1 base, and 13 bases had no gene match. The length of the CDR3 is 17 residues. The DNA for the CDR3 is TGTGCCAGCAGCTTAGTCCGGGGAAGAAGGGGGCTATACGAGCAGTACTTC. Amino acids: CASSLVRGRRGLYEQYF. Drawing the rest from reference TRBV13 and TRBJ2-7, the complete variable domain is AAGVIQSPRHLIKEKRETATLKCYPIPRHDTVYWYQQGPGQDPQFLISFYEKMQSDKGSIPDRFSAQQFSDYHSELNMSSLELGDSALYFCASSLVRGRRGLYEQYFGPGTRLTVT.

The chain joins TRBV19 to TRBJ2-5; D is unclear. CDR1 LNHDA and CDR2 SQIVND come from the germline V gene (reference sequence). This CDR3 spans 16 amino acids. With 0 bases removed from V and 2 bases from J, the gap between germline ends came to 13 bases. This chain's CDR3 is CASSIDSLRGQETQYF. CDR3 nucleotide sequence: TGTGCCAGTAGTATAGATAGTCTTCGCGGACAAGAGACCCAGTACTTC.

This chain joins TRBV6-6 and TRBJ2-5; 14 bases are shared with TRBD2. CDR3 size: 16 residues. CDR1 and CDR2 (germline): MNHNY, SVGAGI (reference sequence). With V trimmed by 5 bases and J by 2 bases, 4 bases remained unmatched. CDR3 residues: CASSRTSGGPQETQYF. In DNA, the CDR3 is TGTGCCAGCAGTCGGACTAGCGGGGGGCCGCAAGAGACCCAGTACTTC.

V usage is TRBV9 and J usage is TRBJ2-7; D possibly corresponds to TRBD1 (7 bases). CDR3 length equals 16 residues. The germline gives CDR1 SGDLS, CDR2 YYNGEE. Trimming took 3 bases from V and 7 from J, leaving 23 bases between them. The CDR3 loop reads CASSGQGLRIASEQYF. The DNA for the CDR3 is TGTGCCAGCAGCGGACAGGGACTTCGGATTGCGAGTGAGCAGTACTTC.

The chain recombines TRBV29-1 with TRBJ2-3, with D maybe TRBD2 (6 bases). The CDR3 runs 16 residues. V lost 2 bases to trimming and J lost 5 bases, with 20 bases between them. Germline V gene data show CDR1 as SQVTM and CDR2 as ANQGSEA. For the CDR3, the DNA is TGCAGCGTTGAAATGGTCGCTAGCGAGGGCCAAGATACGCAGTATTTT. It codes for CSVEMVASEGQDTQYF.

The chain has TRBV5-8 and TRBJ1-1, with D possibly being TRBD1 (6 bases). Per germline, CDR1 SGHTS and CDR2 YDEGEE. This CDR3 spans 13 amino acids. Trimming took off 0 bases at V and 10 bases at J, with 13 bases between the two ends. CDR3 region: CASSLEQGSGAFF. The CDR3, as DNA: TGTGCCAGCAGCTTGGAACAGGGTTCAGGAGCTTTCTTT. The variable domain in full, completed from reference TRBV5-8 and TRBJ1-1, reads EAGVTQSPTHLIKTRGQQATLRCSPISGHTSVYWYQQALGLGLQFLLWYDEGEERNRGNFPPRFSGRQFPNYSSELNVNALELEDSALYLCASSLEQGSGAFFGQGTRLTVV.

This chain connects TRBV28 to TRBJ2-2; D is undetermined. CDR1 is MDHEN, CDR2 SYDVKM, per germline. CDR3 length: 12 amino acids. The ends were cut back, 9 bases at V and 3 bases at J, with 8 bases in the middle. CDR3 nucleotide sequence: TGTGCCAGTAAACTCTACACCGGGGAGCTGTTTTTT. Residues: CASKLYTGELFF.

This clone was seen only a few times. Here the CDR3 DNA reads TGTGCCAGCACCCACCCCGGGACAGGGGAGCAGTACTTC. Its protein is CASTHPGTGEQYF. V gene TRBV6-5 combines with J gene TRBJ2-7, with 9 bases identical to TRBD1. Trimming cost V 7 bases and J 7 bases; bases outside gene matches: 8. This CDR3 is built from 13 residues. Germline V gives CDR1 MNHEY, CDR2 SVGAGI.

The chain is built from TRBV5-1 and TRBJ1-4; D is unclear. In germline, CDR1 is SGHRS, CDR2 YFSETQ. The CDR3 totals 17 residues. The V and J ends lost 1 base and 0 bases respectively, with 13 bases between them. Written as DNA, the CDR3 is TGCGCCAGCAGCTTGATTGAAGCGACGACAACTAATGAAAAACTGTTTTTT. Translating gives CASSLIEATTTNEKLFF.

The gene calls are TRBV11-2 and TRBJ1-2; 8 positions match TRBD1. CDR1 and CDR2 (germline): SGHAT, FQNNGV. CDR3 length equals 15 residues. Germline trimming cut 3 bases from V and 0 bases from J; bases unmatched to any gene: 3. CDR3 protein: CASSLDREANYGYTF. The DNA of the CDR3 is TGTGCCAGCAGCTTGGACAGGGAAGCTAACTATGGCTACACCTTC.

V gene TRBV7-9 combines with J gene TRBJ2-1; tentatively, D is TRBD1 (6 bases). Trimming stripped 6 bases from V and 7 bases from J, with 10 bases between. Germline loops: CDR1 SEHNR, CDR2 FQNEAQ (reference sequence). CDR3 length equals 12 residues. The CDR3 region has the DNA TGTGCCAGCAGATACGGGACAAATGAGCAGTTCTTC. Amino acids: CASRYGTNEQFF.

J is TRBJ2-2 and V is TRBV5-1; 11 positions agree with TRBD1. CDR3 length: 17 residues. Per the germline V gene, CDR1 is SGHRS and CDR2 is YFSETQ. The V and J ends lost 0 bases and 6 bases, in that order; junction bases with no gene match: 7. CDR3 coding DNA: TGCGCCAGCAGCTTGGAGTCCCCGGGACAGGGGGCCGGGGAGCTGTTTTTT. This codes for CASSLESPGQGAGELFF.

J is TRBJ2-7 and V is TRBV6-6; no definite D call. The V and J ends lost 8 bases and 0 bases respectively, with 17 bases between them. This CDR3 spans 15 amino acids. Germline V gene lookup returns CDR1 MNHNY and CDR2 SVGAGI (reference sequence). The CDR3 DNA follows: TGTGCCAGCGCATCTCTAGAGCGTCGCTCCTACGAGCAGTACTTC. Protein sequence: CASASLERRSYEQYF.

The rearrangement joins TRBV30 to TRBJ1-6; unclear D gene. Germline lookup yields CDR1 GTSNPN and CDR2 SVGIG (reference sequence). Trimming left V 5 bases short and J 0 bases short, with 14 bases between. CDR3 length: 16 residues. The DNA of the CDR3 is TGTGCCTGGGAAAGTACACCCAGCTCCTATAATTCACCCCTCCACTTT. Residues: CAWESTPSSYNSPLHF.